This TCR beta chain was retrieved from a study of T-cell reconstitution after alpha-beta-depleted transplantation in children. Study observations and caveats: Newly generated T cells supplied most T-cell counts and diversity one year post-transplant. Reportedly, alpha-beta T cells present about two months post-transplant originated from several hundred expanded clones of graft origin. In some patients, recipient T cells and intrathymic progenitors surviving conditioning explained high day-60 diversity.

Researchers prepared the TCRbeta library using unique molecular identifiers, the study reports. TCRdb recomputed calls from the PCR reads with MiXCR, one row per CDR3 protein. Of approximately 1,000,000 distinct CDR3 sequences in the sample, 25% to 30% were seen once. This clonotype was seen only a few times. The antigen is undetermined. The CDR3 spans 14 residues. The V gene lost 5 bases and the J gene lost 0 bases, with 7 bases spanning the gap. Germline V CDR1 and CDR2: LGHNA, YNFKEQ. The sequences come from PBMCs, mostly from graft donor cells, collected 360 days after TCRalphabeta/CD19-depleted stem cell transplant. This rearrangement joins TRBV4-2 to TRBJ2-2; D gene unclear. This clonotype originated in a boy younger than two who had a stem cell transplant for SCID, so the T cells may come from the graft donor. CDR3 bases: TGTGCCAGCAGCTGGGCCCCGAACACCGGGGAGCTGTTTTTT. Protein sequence: CASSWAPNTGELFF.